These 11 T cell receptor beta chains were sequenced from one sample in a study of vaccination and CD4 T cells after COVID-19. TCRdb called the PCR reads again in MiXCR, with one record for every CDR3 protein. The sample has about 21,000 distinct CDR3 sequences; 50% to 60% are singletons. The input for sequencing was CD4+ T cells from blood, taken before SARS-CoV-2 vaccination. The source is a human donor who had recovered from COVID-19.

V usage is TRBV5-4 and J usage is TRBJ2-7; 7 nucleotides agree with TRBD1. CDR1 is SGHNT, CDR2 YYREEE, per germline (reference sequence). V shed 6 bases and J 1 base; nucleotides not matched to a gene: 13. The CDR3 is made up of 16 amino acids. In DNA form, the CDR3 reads TGTGCCAGCACGGACAGGACCCGAGGGAAATCCTACGAGCAGTACTTC. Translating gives CASTDRTRGKSYEQYF.

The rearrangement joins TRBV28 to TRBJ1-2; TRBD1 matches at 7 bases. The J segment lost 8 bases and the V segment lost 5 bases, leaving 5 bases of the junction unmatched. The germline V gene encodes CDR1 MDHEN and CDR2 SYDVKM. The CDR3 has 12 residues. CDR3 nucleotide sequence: TGTGCCAGCAGTCAGACAGGGACGGGCTACACCTTC. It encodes CASSQTGTGYTF.

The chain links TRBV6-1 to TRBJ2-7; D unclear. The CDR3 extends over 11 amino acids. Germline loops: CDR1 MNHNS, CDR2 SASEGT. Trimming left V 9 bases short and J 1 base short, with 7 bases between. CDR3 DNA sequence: TGTGCCAGGCGGCCTTCCTACGAGCAGTACTTC. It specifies CARRPSYEQYF.

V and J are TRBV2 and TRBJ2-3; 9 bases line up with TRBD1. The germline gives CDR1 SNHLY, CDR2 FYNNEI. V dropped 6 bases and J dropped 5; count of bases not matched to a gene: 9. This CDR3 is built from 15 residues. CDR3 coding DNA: TGTGCCAGCAGGAAGACAGGGGGTCGGGTAGATACGCAGTATTTT. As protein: CASRKTGGRVDTQYF.

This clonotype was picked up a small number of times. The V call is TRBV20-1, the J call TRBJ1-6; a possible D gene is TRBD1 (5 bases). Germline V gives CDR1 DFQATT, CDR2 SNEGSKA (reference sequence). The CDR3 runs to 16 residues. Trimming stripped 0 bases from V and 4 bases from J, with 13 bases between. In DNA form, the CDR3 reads TGCAGTGCTAGAGATTGGGGGAACAATTATAATTCACCCCTCCACTTT. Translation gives CSARDWGNNYNSPLHF.

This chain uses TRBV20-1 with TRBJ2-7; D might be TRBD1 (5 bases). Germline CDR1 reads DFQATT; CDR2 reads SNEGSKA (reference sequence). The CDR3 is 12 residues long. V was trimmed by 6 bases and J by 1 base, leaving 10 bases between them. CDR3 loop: CSALRTSYEQYF. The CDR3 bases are TGCAGTGCACTTAGGACATCCTACGAGCAGTACTTC.

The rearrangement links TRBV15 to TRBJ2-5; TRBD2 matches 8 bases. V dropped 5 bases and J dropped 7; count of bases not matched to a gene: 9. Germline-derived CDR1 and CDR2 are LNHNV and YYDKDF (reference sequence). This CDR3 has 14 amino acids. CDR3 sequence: CATSPESGSGTQYF. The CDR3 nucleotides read TGTGCCACCAGCCCCGAGAGCGGGAGTGGGACCCAGTACTTC.

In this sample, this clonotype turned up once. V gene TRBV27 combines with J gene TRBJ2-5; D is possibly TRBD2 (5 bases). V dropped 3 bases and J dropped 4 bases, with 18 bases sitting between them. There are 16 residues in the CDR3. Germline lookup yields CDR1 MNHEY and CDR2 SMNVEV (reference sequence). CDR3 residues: CASSLGVDFRGETQYF. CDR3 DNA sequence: TGTGCCAGCAGTTTGGGAGTAGACTTTCGCGGAGAGACCCAGTACTTC.

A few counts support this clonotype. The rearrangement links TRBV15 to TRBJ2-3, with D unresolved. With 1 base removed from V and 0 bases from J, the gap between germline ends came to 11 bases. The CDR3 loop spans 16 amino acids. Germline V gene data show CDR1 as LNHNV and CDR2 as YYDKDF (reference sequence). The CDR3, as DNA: TGTGCCACCAGCAGAGCCCCACAAACTAGCACAGATACGCAGTATTTT. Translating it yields CATSRAPQTSTDTQYF.

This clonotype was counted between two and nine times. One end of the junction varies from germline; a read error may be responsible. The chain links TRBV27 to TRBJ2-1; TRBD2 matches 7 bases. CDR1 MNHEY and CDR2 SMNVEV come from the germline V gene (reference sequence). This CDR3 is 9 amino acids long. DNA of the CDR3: TGTGCCAGCAGTGGGGGGAGGGCCTTC. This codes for CASSGGRAF.

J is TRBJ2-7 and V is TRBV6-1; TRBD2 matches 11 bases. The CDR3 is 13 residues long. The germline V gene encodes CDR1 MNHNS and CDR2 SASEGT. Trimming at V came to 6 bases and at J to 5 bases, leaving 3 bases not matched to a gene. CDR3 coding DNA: TGTGCCAGCAGACTAGCGGGAGCCCACGAGCAGTACTTC. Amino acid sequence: CASRLAGAHEQYF.